This T cell receptor beta chain came from a study of CD8+ T cells in alopecia areata. The study's findings and limits: Against the mouse data, patients shared TCRs less clearly, possibly for HLA reasons.

The authors extracted RNA and reverse transcribed it into cDNA as the sequencing template. This table comes from immunoSEQ multiplex PCR, and its TCRdb copy is limited to in-frame clones, with some not included. There are around 150,000 clones in the sample; approximately 57% occur only once, and 12% to 15% lies in the top ten. The table lists this clone with a few counts. Antigen unknown. This CDR3 has 16 residues. Germline V lookup: CDR1 MGHDK, CDR2 SYGVNS. Trimming removed 3 bases from V and 0 bases from J, with 13 bases in between. Specified treatment: oral pan-JAK inhibitor, 5-10 mg twice daily. This specimen consisted of CD4+ T cells sorted from blood, obtained at week 24, from a patient treated with tofacitinib. The chain has TRBV25-1 and TRBJ2-3; D is perhaps TRBD2 (6 bases). This TCR was recovered from a human donor with alopecia areata. CDR3 DNA: TGTGCCAGCAGTGATTTGAGGGGACTGAGCACAGATACGCAGTATTTT. Encoded protein: CASSDLRGLSTDTQYF.